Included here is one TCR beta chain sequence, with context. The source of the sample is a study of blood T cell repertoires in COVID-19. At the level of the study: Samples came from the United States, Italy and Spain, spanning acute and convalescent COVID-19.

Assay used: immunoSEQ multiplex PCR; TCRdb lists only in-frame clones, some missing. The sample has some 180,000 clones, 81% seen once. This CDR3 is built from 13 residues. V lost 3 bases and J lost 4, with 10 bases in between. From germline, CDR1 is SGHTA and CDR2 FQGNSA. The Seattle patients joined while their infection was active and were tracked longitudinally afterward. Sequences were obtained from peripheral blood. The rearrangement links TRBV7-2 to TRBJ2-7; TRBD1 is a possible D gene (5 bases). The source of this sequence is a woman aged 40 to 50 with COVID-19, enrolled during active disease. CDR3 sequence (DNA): TGTGCCAGCAGCTTTCAGACAGCTTACGAGCAGTACTTC. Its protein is CASSFQTAYEQYF.